The rows below give T cell receptor beta chains drawn from one sample of a study of Tregs in tolerant kidney transplant recipients. Sequencing used immunoSEQ multiplex PCR; TCRdb keeps in-frame clones, though not all of them. The table has under 100,000 clones, 90% to 95% seen once. The sample comprised CD8+ T cells from blood. All receptors derive from a human donor in good health. Each CDR3 is given with its conserved first and last residue.

v_call	j_call	cdr3_aa
TRBV5-5	TRBJ2-1	CASSLTDFSYNEQFF
TRBV5-4	TRBJ1-1	CASSFQGNTEAFF
TRBV7-8	TRBJ2-7	CASSLAGQGSREQYF
TRBV2	TRBJ1-1	CASSAGHLNTEAFF
TRBV27	TRBJ2-1	CASSSGGAYNEQFF
TRBV19	TRBJ2-3	CARPLAVQRDTQYF
TRBV7-9	TRBJ2-1	CASSPPGTSGNEQFF
TRBV6-5	TRBJ2-1	CASSRGPTNEQFF
TRBV28	TRBJ2-7	CASSIPAGGGYEQYF
TRBV2	TRBJ2-1	CASSDPRASSYNEQFF
TRBV5-4	TRBJ1-1	CASSLGEAGHTEAFF
TRBV4-1	TRBJ2-5	CASSPIAGGLQETQYF
TRBV12-5	TRBJ2-7	CASGLDVGAYEQYF
TRBV15	TRBJ2-7	CATSRTGTGAYEQYF
TRBV5-1	TRBJ2-7	CASSWTGTGVQEQYF
TRBV19	TRBJ1-4	CASTHPGDLNEKLFF
TRBV2	TRBJ2-7	CASSQPGTGGFRDEQYF
TRBV30	TRBJ2-1	CAWTLGAGGPGEQFF
TRBV6-1	TRBJ2-5	CASTLRTRLEETQYF
TRBV5-6	TRBJ2-2	CASSTGLAGGFGNTGELFF
TRBV27	TRBJ2-1	CASSLFVSNEQFF
TRBV4-1	TRBJ1-5	CASSQAARGDQPQHF
TRBV19	TRBJ1-2	CASSISPGTVLGYTF
TRBV7-6	TRBJ2-5	CASSLGTDWGQETQYF
TRBV7-9	TRBJ2-7	CASSLGDRPYEQYF
TRBV11-2	TRBJ2-7	CASSFNRGYEQYF
TRBV27	TRBJ2-7	CASSNGGFNEQYF
TRBV27	TRBJ1-5	CASSHRTAGQPQHF
TRBV14	TRBJ2-5	CASSQEVAGGLQETQYF
TRBV7-8	TRBJ2-5	CASSLVDREETQYF
TRBV6-5	TRBJ2-1	CASSLQGADEQFF
TRBV4-1	TRBJ1-4	CASSPGTVVNEKLFF
TRBV7-9	TRBJ2-1	CASSIPSGTVYNEQFF
TRBV2	TRBJ1-2	CATPKSGLGWGYTF
TRBV27	TRBJ2-1	CASAPDRGTYNEQFF
TRBV11-2	TRBJ1-1	CASSFTPWTVNTEAFF
TRBV15	TRBJ1-2	CATSRDRFNYGYTF
TRBV30	TRBJ2-1	CAWGESYNEQFF
TRBV6-6	TRBJ2-4	CASSYWTGSKNIQYF
TRBV7-2	TRBJ2-7	CASSPTSGRAGEQYF
TRBV2	TRBJ2-5	CASTTQETQYF
TRBV5-1	TRBJ1-1	CASSSTGGAYTEAFF
TRBV9	TRBJ2-1	CASSVAPGQGNYEQFF
TRBV4-1	TRBJ2-7	CASSQPGTGAYEQYF
TRBV6-1	TRBJ1-1	CASRGGSTGSEAFF
TRBV7-9	TRBJ2-1	CASSFPVAKEQFF